This entry features one TCR beta chain sequence. This clone was counted a single time. This clone's antigen is unknown. No quality values exist for individual bases; no much larger clone is one base distant. The sample is drawn from a study of cytomegalovirus exposure and HLA in healthy donors (dated by TCRdb to 2016 to 2017). For the wider study: An earlier analysis of roughly 500 of the donors reported approximately 300 Gb of sequence data and 117 million unique TCR beta sequences from roughly 180 million T cells. An early release covering roughly 600 HLA-typed donors comprised about 290 gigabases of sequencing data and about 90 million unique TCR sequences. Of the 398 genotyped donors, roughly 80% were placed in the genetic ancestry cluster associated with self-reported Caucasian donors. The study aimed to test whether cataloging public T cell receptors could reveal signatures of past pathogen exposure. The study used immunosequencing to profile the T cell repertoires of some 600 subjects and linked those repertoires to cytomegalovirus serostatus. In addition to the first cohort of 666 subjects, a separate validation cohort of approximately 130 different subjects was used. To predict cytomegalovirus infection status, the study combined high-throughput TCR immunosequencing, statistical association of individual TCRs with disease status, and machine learning. In a later analysis, previously published TCR beta repertoires from more than 500 donors were re-analyzed and high-resolution HLA genotyping was added so that TCR occurrence patterns could be studied. The later analysis used no new phenotypic data to find candidate immune exposures, relying instead on TCR beta sequences and their occurrence across donors. An earlier analysis of 450 to 750 of the donors used high-throughput TCR beta sequencing to judge whether each TCR beta V gene segment behaved as functional or pseudogenic. Alongside the repertoire data, information on donor age, sex, ethnicity and CMV serostatus was compiled. In a later genetic analysis, genome-wide SNP genotypes for about three fifths of the 666 donors were used, and that subset was treated as a discovery cohort. Every discovery cohort repertoire had been produced on one sequencing platform. HLA typing included class I and class II loci at four-digit resolution. Typing coverage varied by locus: about 620-630 donors for A, B, C, DRB1 and DQB1; roughly 560 for DQA1; more than 600 for DPA1; some 470 for DPB1. Because of strong linkage in the cohort, roughly five DR-DQ haplotypes were treated as single units for association and clustering. On average, roughly 250,000 unique TCR beta nucleotide sequences were sequenced per donor among 398 genotyped donors of the cohort, with around 19% of those sequences being non-productive.

Results the study describes overall, beyond this receptor: The sequencing pipeline was judged likely to have produced a cluster of highly shared sequence variants as a technical artifact. This cohort had only TCR beta chains sequenced, and the lack of alpha or paired-chain data limited which features could be detected. The presence/absence analyses assumed that sequencing depth was roughly uniform across donors, and that assumption may not be true. The authors suggested that the approach could potentially be generalized to other disease states and immunological phenotypes. The classifier was reported to diagnose cytomegalovirus status with high specificity and sensitivity in both the original cohort and the validation cohort. Because some donors lacked HLA typing at each locus, the association tests relied only on the typed subset. A total of some 180 TCR beta chains were listed by the study as associated with cytomegalovirus. Correlated functional status among segregating V segments might be attributable to linkage disequilibrium, but an unknown experimental factor could not be ruled out. About 17 rarely observed V segments, including chromosome 9 orphons, were excluded from the earlier analysis of 550 to 700 of the donors because counts were too low. A few of the identified cytomegalovirus-associated TCR beta chains were confirmed in vitro to be specific for cytomegalovirus antigens. In a later genetic analysis, a missense DCLRE1C variant was associated with V-gene and J-gene trimming of TCR beta chains, and the association was replicated in an independent cohort. In an earlier analysis of some 500 of the donors, most TCR beta V segments appeared in productive rearrangements about 87% or about 30% of the time, broadly matching IMGT annotations. In a later analysis, several top co-occurrence clusters were reported to appear linked to parvovirus B19, influenza, CMV and Epstein-Barr virus. According to a later analysis, most CMV-associated TCR beta chains appeared to be HLA-restricted, and the HLA associations seemed to be driven largely by CMV exposure. At a false discovery rate of 0.05, a later analysis linked under 20,000 TCR beta sequences to specific HLA alleles. A further reported finding was that TCR beta sequences accurately predicted the HLA-A and HLA-B alleles for most subjects in the first cohort. Most TCR sequences were observed very rarely across donors, whereas some public TCRs were present in many individuals. According to a later analysis, TCR association rates differed among HLA loci, with DRB1 alleles showing the most associated TCRs and HLA-C alleles showing the fewest. Compared with equally common non-associated chains, HLA-associated TCR beta chains in a later analysis were more clonally expanded and had lower generation probabilities. Assigning TCR associations to individual alleles was difficult when HLA alleles, especially DR and DQ, strongly co-occurred. The only immune exposure information available for the cohort was CMV serostatus. Compared with the approximately 670-donor mean, donors in an Asian-associated ancestry cluster had fewer N-insertions in productive TCRs, according to a later genetic analysis. Because the 87-base-pair reads could not distinguish some IMGT-functional V segments, including TRBV6-2 and TRBV6-3, those segments were excluded.

V lost 6 bases and J lost 1 base; the stretch between them is 10 bases long. The CDR3 numbers 13 residues from cysteine through phenylalanine. Of all the DNA, just the CDR3 is kept, 39 bases in frame from base 1. The germline V gene (reference sequence) gives CDR1 as SEHNR and CDR2 as FQNEAQ. Library preparation employed the immunoSEQ multiplex PCR assay. For the multiplex PCR, a mixture combining 60 forward primers for TCR Vbeta segments and 13 reverse primers for TCR Jbeta segments was used. A multiplex PCR assay on genomic DNA amplified the CDR3 region of rearranged TCR beta genes. On the Illumina HiSeq System, the amplified TCR beta libraries were sequenced as 87-base-pair reads. Per the source publication's procedure: Across the 500 to 750 repertoires, a later analysis counted 78 million or so unique TCR beta chains, roughly 11 million of which were shared by at least two donors. Raw reads were error-corrected and collapsed into unique sequences with a nearest-neighbor algorithm that merged closely related sequences to remove PCR and sequencing errors. To assign V, D and J gene segments, CDR3 sequences were aligned to IMGT reference sequences. For a sequence to be retained, a match of at least six nucleotides to both a V gene segment and a J gene segment was required. A rearrangement was called productive if the CDR3 had no stop codons and remained in frame with V and J, and every other rearrangement was called non-productive. Following IMGT convention, CDR3 was defined as the stretch from the second conserved V-encoded cysteine to the conserved J-encoded phenylalanine. In an earlier analysis of around 600 of the donors, sequences lacking an unambiguous match to a single V gene segment were excluded. An earlier analysis of 550 to 650 of the donors classified V segments as functional when productive rearrangements were above 56.7% and as segregating when the standard deviation between donors was above 5%. A statistical classification framework was developed to diagnose cytomegalovirus status using the catalog of TCR beta chain sequences. V and J gene assignment, in a later analysis, came from comparing TCR nucleotide sequences with IMGT/GENE-DB human TR gene sequences. A later analysis assigned CDR3 sequences and most-parsimonious VDJ recombination scenarios with the TCRdist pipeline. In a later analysis, every TCR beta chain was defined by the combination of its CDR3 amino acid sequence and its V-gene family, and reads without a unique V-gene family were dropped. In a later analysis, fewer than 600 highly shared, low-generation-probability nucleotide sequences were removed to address suspected cross-contamination and a sequencing artifact. In a later analysis, a clonal expansion index was calculated for each public chain from normalized within-repertoire ranks of inferred template counts. In a later analysis, generation probabilities were computed using a VDJ recombination model fitted to out-of-frame rearrangements, and the results were checked against IGoR. In a later analysis, hypergeometric tests were used to score TCR-TCR, TCR-HLA and TCR-CMV co-occurrence, with a repertoire-size bias correction applied to TCR pairs. To estimate false discovery rates, a later analysis permuted the HLA or CMV assignments 20 times. In a later analysis, co-occurring TCRs were grouped using DBSCAN, with TCRdist sequence similarity added in when clustering inside HLA-allele-positive subsets. For co-occurrence clustering, repertoires with fewer than 30,000 or more than 120,000 public chains were excluded, along with five repertoires with anomalous nucleotide sharing. The immuneACCESS repertoire file appears here via TCRdb, limited to in-frame rearrangements. These files lack a portion of the clones; in checked studies, under half of the deficit traces to unresolved V genes, and the cause of the others is not known. That table supplies the V and J calls and clone size; D and trimming were determined from the DNA. Across this sample there are some 30,000 clones, with around 40% seen only once. 2% of the sample is taken by the ten largest.

The cohort comprised several hundred healthy bone marrow donors. Cohort members were all nominally healthy when sampled, although unrecorded immune exposures were likely present. The donor tested CMV seronegative and was one of the 352 seronegative cohort members. A peripheral blood sample was provided by each donor, and peripheral blood mononuclear cells were used for TCR beta sequencing. Genomic DNA was extracted from the blood cell samples with the Qiagen DNeasy Blood Extraction Kit. Here the chain combines TRBV7-9 and TRBJ2-7, with the D gene not clear enough to name. The source of this sequence is a woman between 50 and 59 years old in good health and CMV-seronegative. The sequenced sample was PBMCs. The bases are TGTGCCAGCAGTCCCCGCGGATCCTACGAGCAGTACTTC. The encoded protein is CASSPRGSYEQYF.